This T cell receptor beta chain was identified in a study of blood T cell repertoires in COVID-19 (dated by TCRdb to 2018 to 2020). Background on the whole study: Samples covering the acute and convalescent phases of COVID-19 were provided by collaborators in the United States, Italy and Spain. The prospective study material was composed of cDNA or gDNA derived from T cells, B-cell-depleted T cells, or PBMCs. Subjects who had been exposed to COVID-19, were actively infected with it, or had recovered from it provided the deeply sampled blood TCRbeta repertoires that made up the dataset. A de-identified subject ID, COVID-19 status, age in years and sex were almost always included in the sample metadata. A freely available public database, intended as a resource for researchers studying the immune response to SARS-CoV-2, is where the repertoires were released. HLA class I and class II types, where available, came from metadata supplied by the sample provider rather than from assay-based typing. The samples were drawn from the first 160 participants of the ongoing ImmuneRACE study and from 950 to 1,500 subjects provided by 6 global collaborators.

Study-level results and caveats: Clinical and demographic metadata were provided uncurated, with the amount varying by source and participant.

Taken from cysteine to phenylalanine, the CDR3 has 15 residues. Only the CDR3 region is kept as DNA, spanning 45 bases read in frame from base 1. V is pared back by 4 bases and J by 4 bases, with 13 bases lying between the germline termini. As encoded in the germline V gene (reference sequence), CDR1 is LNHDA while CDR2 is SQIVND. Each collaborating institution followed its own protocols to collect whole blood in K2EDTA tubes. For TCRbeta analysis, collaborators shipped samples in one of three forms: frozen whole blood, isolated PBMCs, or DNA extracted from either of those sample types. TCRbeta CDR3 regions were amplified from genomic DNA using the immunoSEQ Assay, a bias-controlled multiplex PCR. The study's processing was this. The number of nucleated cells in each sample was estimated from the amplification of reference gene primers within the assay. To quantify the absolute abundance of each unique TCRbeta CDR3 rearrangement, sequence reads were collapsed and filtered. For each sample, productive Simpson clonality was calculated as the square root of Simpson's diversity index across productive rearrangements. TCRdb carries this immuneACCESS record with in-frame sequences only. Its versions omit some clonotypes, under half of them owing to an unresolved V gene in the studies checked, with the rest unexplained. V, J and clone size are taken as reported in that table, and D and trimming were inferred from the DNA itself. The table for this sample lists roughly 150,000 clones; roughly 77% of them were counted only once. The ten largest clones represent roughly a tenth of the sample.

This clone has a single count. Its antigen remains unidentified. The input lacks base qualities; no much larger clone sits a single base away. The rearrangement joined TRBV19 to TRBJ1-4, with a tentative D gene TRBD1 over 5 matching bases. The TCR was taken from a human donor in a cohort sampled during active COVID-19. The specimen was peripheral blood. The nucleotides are TGTGCCAGTAGTACCCCCAGGAGGGGTAATGAAAAACTGTTTTTT. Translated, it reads CASSTPRRGNEKLFF. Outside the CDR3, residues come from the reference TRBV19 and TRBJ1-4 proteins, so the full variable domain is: DGGITQSPKYLFRKEGQNVTLSCEQNLNHDAMYWYRQDPGQGLRLIYYSQIVNDFQKGDIAEGYSVSREKKESFPLTVTSAQKNPTAFYLCASSTPRRGNEKLFFGSGTQLSVL.